This entry is about one T cell receptor (beta chain). The antigen is not known. This CDR3 has 14 amino acids. V was clipped by 1 base and J by 8 bases, with 11 bases between them. Germline CDR1 is SEHNR and CDR2 is FQNEAQ (reference sequence). The data derive from a study of cytomegalovirus exposure and HLA in healthy donors. Findings of the study overall: Previous analysis showed most TCR beta V segments were productive about 90% or about 30% of the time. Sequencing depth across donors, presence/absence analyses assumed, was roughly uniform. Accurate HLA-A and HLA-B prediction from TCR beta sequences was reported for most subjects. Later findings reportedly placed an Asian-associated ancestry cluster below the approximately 620-donor mean for N-insertions.

PCR primers comprised 60 Vbeta and 13 Jbeta primers. Profiling relied on immunoSEQ multiplex PCR, and the TCRdb table lists in-frame clones only, not all of them. Among 120,000 to 150,000 clones, approximately 70% were seen once, and the ten largest hold about 1.5%. Sequences were obtained from PBMCs. The chain combines TRBV7-9 with TRBJ1-4; D gene unclear. This clonotype originated in a woman aged 25 to 45 in good health and CMV-seronegative. As DNA, the CDR3 is TGTGCCAGCAGCTTAGGGGCGGGCGTAGAAAAACTGTTTTTT. As protein: CASSLGAGVEKLFF.